This TCR beta chain appears in the sequencing data of a study of graft-versus-host responses after intestinal transplantation. Study-level background: Isolated intestinal, liver-intestinal, or multivisceral transplants were what recipients had. Study-wide results and caveats: Recipient marrow held GvH clones, some first seen in ileum or blood.

Measured with immunoSEQ multiplex PCR; TCRdb has only the in-frame clones, and not every one. The data contain about 57,000 clones, roughly 90% of them singletons. Concerning this clone: Its antigen is unknown.

Specimen: PBMCs, collected 26 days after transplant. This clonotype was obtained from a human patient who received an intestinal transplant, so some T cells may come from the graft donor.

The CDR3 bases are TGTGCCAGCAGTGAGTCCAGGGGTTGGAACACCATATATTTT. Encoded protein: CASSESRGWNTIYF. The chain employs TRBV2 and TRBJ1-3; perhaps TRBD1 as D (6 bases). With 3 bases removed from V and 7 bases from J, the gap between germline ends came to 13 bases. CDR1 SNHLY and CDR2 FYNNEI come from the germline V gene. The length of the CDR3 is 14 residues.